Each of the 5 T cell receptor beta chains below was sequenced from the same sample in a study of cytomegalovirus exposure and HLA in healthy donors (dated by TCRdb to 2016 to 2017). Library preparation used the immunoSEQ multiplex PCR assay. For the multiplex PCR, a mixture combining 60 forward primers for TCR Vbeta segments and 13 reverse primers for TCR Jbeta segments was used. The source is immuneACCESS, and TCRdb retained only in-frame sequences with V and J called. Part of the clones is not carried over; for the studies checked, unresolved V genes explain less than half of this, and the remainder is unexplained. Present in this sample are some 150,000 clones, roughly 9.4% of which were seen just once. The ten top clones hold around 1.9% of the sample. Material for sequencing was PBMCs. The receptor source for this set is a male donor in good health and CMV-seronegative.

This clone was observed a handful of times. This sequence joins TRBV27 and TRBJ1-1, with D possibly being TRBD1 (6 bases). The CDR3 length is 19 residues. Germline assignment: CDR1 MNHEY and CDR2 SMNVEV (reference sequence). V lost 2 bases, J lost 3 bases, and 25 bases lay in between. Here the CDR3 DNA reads TGTGCCAGCAGTTTAATCCGGGACATACACCCCGAGAAGGACACTGAAGCTTTCTTT. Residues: CASSLIRDIHPEKDTEAFF.

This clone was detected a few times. The CDR3 DNA follows: TGTGCCAGCAGCTTATTCGGTGGGCCCAGTCCCTACGAGCAGTACTTC. Translation gives CASSLFGGPSPYEQYF. This chain connects TRBV13 to TRBJ2-7; D is unresolved. CDR1 and CDR2 (germline): PRHDT, FYEKMQ (reference sequence). Trimming removed 2 bases from V and 2 bases from J, with 16 bases in between. The CDR3 has 16 residues.

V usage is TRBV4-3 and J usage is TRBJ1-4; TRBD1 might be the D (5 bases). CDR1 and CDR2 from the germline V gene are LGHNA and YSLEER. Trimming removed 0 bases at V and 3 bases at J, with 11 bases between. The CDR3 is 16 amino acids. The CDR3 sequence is CASSQDQGRANEKLFF. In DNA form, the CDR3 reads TGCGCCAGCAGCCAAGACCAGGGCAGGGCTAATGAAAAACTGTTTTTT.

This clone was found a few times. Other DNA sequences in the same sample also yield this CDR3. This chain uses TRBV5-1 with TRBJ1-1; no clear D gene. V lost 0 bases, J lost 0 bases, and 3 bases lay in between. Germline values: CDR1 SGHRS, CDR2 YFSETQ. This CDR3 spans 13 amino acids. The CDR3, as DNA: TGCGCCAGCAGCTTGGCTCTGAACACTGAAGCTTTCTTT. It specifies CASSLALNTEAFF.

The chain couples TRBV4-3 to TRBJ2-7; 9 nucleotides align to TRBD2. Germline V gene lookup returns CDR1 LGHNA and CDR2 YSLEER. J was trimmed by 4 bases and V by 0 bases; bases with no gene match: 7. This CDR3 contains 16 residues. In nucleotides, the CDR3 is TGCGCCAGCAGCCAAGATTATCGGCGGGGGGGTTACGAGCAGTACTTC. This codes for CASSQDYRRGGYEQYF.